This T cell receptor beta chain stems from a study of T cell responses to AZD1222 COVID-19 vaccine. V dropped 3 bases and J dropped 8 bases, with 17 bases sitting between them. CDR1 is KGHSH and CDR2 is LQKENI in the germline V gene. The CDR3 has 15 amino acids. Clones were read by immunoSEQ multiplex PCR, and TCRdb kept only the in-frame ones, dropping some. Of about 150,000 clones in the sample, approximately 91% are singletons; the top ten hold approximately 1.6%. This clonotype originated in an adult in good health. The gene calls are TRBV18 and TRBJ2-1; a possible D gene is TRBD1 (8 bases). The material sequenced was peripheral blood, taken on day 0 of AZD1222 vaccination. CDR3 nucleotides: TGTGCCAGCTCACCTGGACAGGGAGGGTTCGATGAGCAGTTCTTC. It specifies CASSPGQGGFDEQFF.